This TCR beta chain was identified in a study of T cell clonotyping in hematopoietic cell transplantation. At the level of the study: Cytoreduction preceded collection of pretransplant recipient samples.

Broader study findings: Recipient TCR diversity dropped after transplant; expanded clonotypes rose from day 30 to 180. No sorting was done, leaving CD4 and CD8 contributions mixed.

The germline V and J ends were trimmed by 4 bases and 3 bases, with 20 bases remaining between them. Germline assignment: CDR1 SGHRS and CDR2 YFSETQ. The CDR3 loop spans 16 amino acids. The time point: recipient sample about 28 days before transplant, after cytoreduction. Recipient blood drawn about 28 days pretransplant and days 30, 100, 180 after. Here immunoSEQ multiplex PCR was the method, and the copy in TCRdb shows in-frame clones only, minus some. Among tens of thousands of clones listed, roughly 70% were seen once. A word on this clone: What it binds is not known.

The genes are TRBV5-1 and TRBJ2-7; possible D gene TRBD2, 5 bases. The source is a man between 50 and 59 years old with myelodysplastic syndrome. Some clones in this sample may be carry-over from other donors' samples. The sample here was peripheral blood mononuclear cells, taken before stem cell transplant. CDR3 protein: CASSPGLQPRYYEQYF. In nucleotides, the CDR3 is TGCGCCAGCAGCCCAGGACTCCAGCCCCGTTACTACGAGCAGTACTTC.